Shown below are 26 T cell receptor beta chains from a single sample sequenced in a study of blood T cell repertoires in COVID-19. Assay: immunoSEQ multiplex PCR; the TCRdb copy retains only in-frame clones and omits some. The table lists 300,000 to 350,000 clones, around nine tenths of them singletons. Input material: PBMCs or T cells enriched from blood (not recorded which). Every receptor here comes from a woman aged 25 to 39 who had been exposed to COVID-19.

The chain is built from TRBV29-1 and TRBJ2-3, with 8 bases identical to TRBD2. Germline V lookup: CDR1 SQVTM, CDR2 ANQGSEA. This CDR3 spans 13 amino acids. After removal of 4 bases from V and 4 bases from J, the junction contained 4 bases not matched to a gene. CDR3 bases: TGCAGCGTTGGCGGGGGGCGCGCAGATACGCAGTATTTT. Protein product: CSVGGGRADTQYF.

The rearrangement links TRBV27 to TRBJ2-1; D is possibly TRBD1 (5 bases). Germline V gene sequence: CDR1 MNHEY, CDR2 SMNVEV (reference sequence). V was clipped by 2 bases and J by 4 bases, with 9 bases between them. The CDR3 has 14 residues. The CDR3 coding sequence is TGTGCCAGCAGTTTACGCAGGGCATACAATGAGCAGTTCTTC. Translation gives CASSLRRAYNEQFF.

The count of this clone is one. The V gene is TRBV10-3, the J gene TRBJ1-1; 8 nucleotides agree with TRBD1. The CDR3 covers 12 residues. Unmatched junction bases numbered 4, after V lost 10 bases and J lost 3 bases. Per the germline V gene, CDR1 is ENHRY and CDR2 is SYGVKD. This CDR3 reads CATEDRDTEAFF. The CDR3, as DNA: TGTGCCACCGAGGACAGGGACACTGAAGCTTTCTTT.

The chain links TRBV7-2 to TRBJ1-1, with D perhaps TRBD1 (6 bases). The CDR3 spans 14 residues. The V end was cut by 5 bases, the J end by 4 bases, with 14 bases between. Germline V CDR1 and CDR2: SGHTA, FQGNSA. The CDR3 region has the DNA TGTGCCAGCAGCCCACAGGGTTTGGGCACTGAAGCTTTCTTT. Translation: CASSPQGLGTEAFF.

The chain carries TRBV5-1 and TRBJ2-7; weak D call: TRBD2 (5 bases). The CDR3 sequence is 12 residues long. Germline CDR1 SGHRS, CDR2 YFSETQ. Trimming removed 0 bases at V and 9 bases at J, with 10 bases between. DNA of the CDR3: TGCGCCAGCAGCTTGGGAGGGATGGGGCAGTACTTC. It codes for CASSLGGMGQYF.

J is TRBJ1-2 and V is TRBV9, with D possibly matching TRBD1 (5 bases). The germline V and J ends were trimmed by 0 bases and 4 bases, with 10 bases remaining between them. This CDR3 region has 14 residues. Germline CDR1 SGDLS, CDR2 YYNGEE. The DNA for the CDR3 is TGTGCCAGCAGCGTAGCCCGGGGGGGCTATGGCTACACCTTC. As protein: CASSVARGGYGYTF.

The DNA of the CDR3 is TGTGCCAGCAGCAAAGGGAGGAACAGAGACATCTATGGCTACACCTTC. Translation gives CASSKGRNRDIYGYTF. The chain uses TRBV21-1 and TRBJ1-2. TRBV21-1 is described as a pseudogene. The CDR3 contains 16 residues.

The genes are TRBV18 and TRBJ1-1, with D perhaps matching TRBD1 (5 bases). This CDR3 has 13 residues. The V gene's germline CDR1 is KGHSH and CDR2 LQKENI. V gave up 6 bases and J gave up 11 bases, with 19 bases separating them. The CDR3 DNA reads as TGTGCCAGCTCCCCGGACACCATCCTGAATGCTTTCTTT. It encodes CASSPDTILNAFF.

The J gene is TRBJ1-1, the V gene TRBV2; D is unclear. CDR3 length equals 14 residues. Germline CDR1 reads SNHLY; CDR2 reads FYNNEI. Between the trimmed V and J ends, which lost 4 bases and 4 bases, there was a span of 13 bases. The CDR3 DNA follows: TGTGCCAGCAGTGTGGCGGCCTTGGGCACTGAAGCTTTCTTT. It encodes CASSVAALGTEAFF.

The chain couples TRBV7-9 to TRBJ1-4; TRBD1 matches 9 bases. V lost 3 bases, J lost 8 bases, and 7 bases stayed unmatched. The CDR3 has 15 amino acids. CDR1 and CDR2 (germline): SEHNR, FQNEAQ (reference sequence). CDR3 DNA: TGTGCCAGCAGCTTGACAGGGGGTAGGAGCGAAAAACTGTTTTTT. It yields the protein CASSLTGGRSEKLFF.

V is TRBV5-3 and J is TRBJ1-2; no firm D call. TRBV5-3 carries the ORF label, with uncertain function. V was pared by 4 bases and J by 2 bases, with 9 bases between. The CDR3 contains 13 residues. CDR3 loop: CARSHLGNYGYTF. CDR3 bases: TGTGCCAGAAGCCATTTGGGCAACTATGGCTACACCTTC.

The V gene is TRBV4-1, the J gene TRBJ1-5; 7 nucleotides agree with TRBD1. The CDR3 has 15 amino acids. Germline CDR1 MGHRA, CDR2 YSYEKL. The V and J ends lost 4 bases and 3 bases, in that order; junction bases with no gene match: 6. CDR3 DNA sequence: TGCGCCAGCAGCCGCTTACAGGGGACCAATCAGCCCCAGCATTTT. Protein product: CASSRLQGTNQPQHF.

The genes are TRBV4-3 and TRBJ1-2; possible D gene TRBD1, 6 bases. V gave up 0 bases and J gave up 7 bases, with 12 bases separating them. CDR1 and CDR2 (germline): LGHNA, YSLEER. The CDR3 length is 14 residues. The CDR3 DNA reads TGCGCCAGCAGCCAAGAATTCCCCAGGGGTGGCTACACCTTC. Its translation: CASSQEFPRGGYTF.

The V call is TRBV7-6, the J call TRBJ1-4; maybe TRBD1 (6 bases). Trimming took off 5 bases at V and 3 bases at J, with 19 bases between the two ends. The V gene's germline CDR1 is SGHVS and CDR2 FNYEAQ. CDR3 length: 17 amino acids. The CDR3 reads CASSLDSRRTANEKLFF. CDR3 nucleotides: TGTGCCAGCAGCCTTGATTCCCGCCGGACAGCTAATGAAAAACTGTTTTTT.

The rearrangement joins TRBV18 to TRBJ1-1; 7 nucleotides line up with TRBD1. Trimming took 5 bases from V and 4 from J; bases not matched to a gene: 4. The CDR3 runs to 13 residues. The germline CDR1 and CDR2 sequences are KGHSH and LQKENI. The DNA of the CDR3 is TGTGCCAGCTCAGCCGACAGGGTCACTGAAGCTTTCTTT. Translated, it gives CASSADRVTEAFF.

Written as DNA, the CDR3 is TGTGCCAGCAGCCTCGGAAGACAGGGCCGGGGCTACACCTTC. Residues: CASSLGRQGRGYTF. The chain carries TRBV7-9 and TRBJ1-2, with TRBD1 identical over 7 bases. Germline trimming cut 5 bases from V and 8 bases from J; bases unmatched to any gene: 11. Germline V lookup: CDR1 SEHNR, CDR2 FQNEAQ (reference sequence). CDR3 length equals 14 residues.

The chain employs TRBV19 and TRBJ2-5; 7 bases fit TRBD2. This CDR3 is 13 amino acids long. Germline trimming cut 6 bases from V and 4 bases from J; bases unmatched to any gene: 5. Germline lookup yields CDR1 LNHDA and CDR2 SQIVND (reference sequence). The CDR3 DNA is TGTGCCAGTAGCTACGGACTAGTAGAGACCCAGTACTTC. This gives the protein CASSYGLVETQYF.

This chain connects TRBV6-5 to TRBJ1-1, with D possibly matching TRBD1 (5 bases). From germline, CDR1 is MNHEY and CDR2 SVGAGI. The V end lost 0 bases, the J end lost 2 bases, and 10 bases lay between the germline ends. CDR3 length equals 15 residues. The CDR3 bases are TGTGCCAGCAGTTACTCGAGTGGGGCTAACACTGAAGCTTTCTTT. Translation: CASSYSSGANTEAFF.

About this clone itself: Additional DNA sequences in this sample encode the identical CDR3. The chain is built from TRBV5-1 and TRBJ2-5, with a tentative D call TRBD2 (6 bases). V dropped 0 bases and J dropped 4 bases, with 7 bases sitting between them. CDR3 size: 13 residues. From germline, CDR1 is SGHRS and CDR2 YFSETQ. The CDR3: CASSLVGGETQYF. DNA for the CDR3: TGCGCCAGCAGCTTGGTGGGGGGAGAGACCCAGTACTTC.

This CDR3 reads CASRPLTISGNTIYF. The CDR3 coding sequence is TGTGCCAGCAGGCCTCTGACTATCTCTGGAAACACCATATATTTT. This chain connects TRBV28 to TRBJ1-3, with no clear D. The CDR3 is 15 amino acids. V shed 6 bases and J shed 0 bases, with 12 bases lying between them. Germline V gene sequence: CDR1 MDHEN, CDR2 SYDVKM.

The chain combines TRBV7-3 with TRBJ2-1; TRBD2 might be the D (7 bases). The CDR3 runs to 13 residues. Germline V lookup: CDR1 SGHTA, CDR2 FQGTGA. The V gene lost 11 bases and the J gene lost 2 bases, with 13 bases spanning the gap. The CDR3 protein is CASRGAAYNEQFF. In DNA, the CDR3 is TGTGCCTCCCGGGGGGCAGCCTACAATGAGCAGTTCTTC.

The J gene is TRBJ2-1, the V gene TRBV15, with D uncertain. The CDR3 runs 12 residues. CDR1 and CDR2 (germline): LNHNV, YYDKDF (reference sequence). The V and J ends lost 6 bases and 4 bases respectively, with 7 bases between them. For the CDR3, the DNA is TGTGCCACCAGGGGCTCTTACAATGAGCAGTTCTTC. Translated, it gives CATRGSYNEQFF. Based on the CDR3 plus reference TRBV15 and TRBJ2-1, the full variable domain is DAMVIQNPRYQVTQFGKPVTLSCSQTLNHNVMYWYQQKSSQAPKLLFHYYDKDFNNEADTPDNFQSRRPNTSFCFLDIRSPGLGDTAMYLCATRGSYNEQFFGPGTRLTVL.

This rearrangement joins TRBV7-9 to TRBJ2-7, with D unresolved. CDR1 and CDR2 (germline): SEHNR, FQNEAQ (reference sequence). The CDR3 runs to 14 residues. V was cut by 5 bases and J by 6 bases, with 17 bases left in between. The CDR3 nucleotides are TGTGCCAGCAGCCCACTTAATTCCATACGCGAGCAGTACTTC. As protein: CASSPLNSIREQYF.

The CDR3 reads CASSLPGGYEQYF. In nucleotides, the CDR3 is TGTGCCAGCAGCTTGCCGGGAGGCTACGAGCAGTACTTC. The chain carries TRBV5-4 and TRBJ2-7; 7 bases are shared with TRBD2. The CDR3 extends over 13 amino acids. Germline assignment: CDR1 SGHNT and CDR2 YYREEE (reference sequence). J lost 3 bases, V lost 1 base, and 1 base had no gene match.

The chain links TRBV10-3 to TRBJ2-7; 10 bases align to TRBD2. The CDR3 spans 16 residues. Trimming at V came to 5 bases and at J to 6 bases, leaving 13 bases not matched to a gene. The germline gives CDR1 ENHRY, CDR2 SYGVKD. CDR3 sequence: CAISKGEAGLASEQYF. The CDR3 nucleotides read TGTGCCATCAGTAAGGGGGAAGCGGGACTAGCGTCCGAGCAGTACTTC.

The chain employs TRBV2 and TRBJ2-7; 7 bases are shared with TRBD2. V dropped 11 bases and J dropped 5; count of bases not matched to a gene: 15. This CDR3 spans 14 amino acids. CDR1 and CDR2 from the germline V gene are SNHLY and FYNNEI. The CDR3 DNA reads as TGTGCCGAGCAAGGGAGGGAACGACTAGACGAGCAGTACTTC. Translated: CAEQGRERLDEQYF.